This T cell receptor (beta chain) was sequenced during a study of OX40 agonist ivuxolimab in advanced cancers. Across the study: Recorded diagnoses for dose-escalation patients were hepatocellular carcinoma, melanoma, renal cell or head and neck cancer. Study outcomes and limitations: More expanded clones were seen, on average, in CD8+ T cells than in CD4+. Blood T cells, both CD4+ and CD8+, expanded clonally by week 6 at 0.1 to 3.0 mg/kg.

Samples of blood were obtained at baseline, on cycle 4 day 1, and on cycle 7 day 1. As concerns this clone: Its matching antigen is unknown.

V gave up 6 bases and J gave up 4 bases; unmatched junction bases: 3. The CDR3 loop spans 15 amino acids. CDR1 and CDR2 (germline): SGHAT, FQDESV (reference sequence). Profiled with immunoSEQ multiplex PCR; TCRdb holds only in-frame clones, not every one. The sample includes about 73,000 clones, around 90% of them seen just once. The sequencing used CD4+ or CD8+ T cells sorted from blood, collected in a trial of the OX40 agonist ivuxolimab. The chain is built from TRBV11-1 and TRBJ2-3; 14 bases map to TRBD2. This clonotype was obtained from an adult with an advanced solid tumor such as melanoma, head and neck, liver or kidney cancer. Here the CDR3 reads CASRGTSGSADTQYF. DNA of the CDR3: TGTGCCAGCAGGGGGACTAGCGGGAGTGCAGATACGCAGTATTTT.